Listed below are T cell receptor beta chains from one sample, sequenced in a study of blood T cell repertoires in COVID-19. Assay used: immunoSEQ multiplex PCR; TCRdb lists only in-frame clones, some missing. This table has about 39,000 clones, 65% to 90% appearing once. The sequenced material came from peripheral blood. The receptors were sampled from a human donor in a cohort sampled during active COVID-19. The CDR3 runs from the conserved cysteine through the conserved F or W. The order of the fields is clone size, D gene, J gene, V gene, CDR3 DNA, CDR3 protein. D genes are given only for firm matches. Size values are once, few and many counts, or a class for expanded clones, and some rows have none.

size: -; D: TRBD2; J: TRBJ2-7; V: TRBV9; DNA: TGTGCCAGCAACCAATCTGGACTAGCGGGGCCCTACGAGCAGTACTTC; CDR3: CASNQSGLAGPYEQYF
size: -; D: TRBD1; J: TRBJ2-7; V: TRBV7-6; DNA: TGTGCCAGCCAGAGGGACAGGGCCCACTACGAGCAGTACTTC; CDR3: CASQRDRAHYEQYF
size: -; D: -; J: TRBJ1-5; V: TRBV9; DNA: TGCGCCCGCGGGGGGGGGTATAGCAATCAGCCCCAGCATTTT; CDR3: CARGGGYSNQPQHF
size: few; D: -; J: TRBJ2-7; V: TRBV6-5; DNA: TGTGCCAGCAGGGGTGTAGGGGTAAGAGAGGTCGAGCAGTACTTC; CDR3: CASRGVGVREVEQYF
size: -; D: -; J: TRBJ1-4; V: TRBV7-8; DNA: TGTGCCAGCCGGGGGGGGAAGGATGAAAAACTGTTTTTT; CDR3: CASRGGKDEKLFF
size: once; D: TRBD1; J: TRBJ1-1; V: TRBV2; DNA: TGTGCCAGCAGCCGGGACAGCGGGGCTTTCTTT; CDR3: CASSRDSGAFF
size: -; D: TRBD2; J: TRBJ2-1; V: TRBV7-2; DNA: TGTGCCAGCAGCTTAGTTGGTAGCGGGAGTGCTGAGCAGTTCTTC; CDR3: CASSLVGSGSAEQFF
size: -; D: TRBD1; J: TRBJ2-7; V: TRBV5-1; DNA: TGCGCCAGCAGCTTGGCGACAGGGCCCACCTACGAGCAGTACTTC; CDR3: CASSLATGPTYEQYF
size: -; D: -; J: TRBJ2-2; V: TRBV28; DNA: TGTGCCAGCAGTTCGACAGGGAACACCGGGGAGCTGTTTTTT; CDR3: CASSSTGNTGELFF
size: -; D: TRBD1; J: TRBJ1-6; V: TRBV5-1; DNA: TGCGCCAGCAGCGGGGGGACAGCCAATTCACCCCTCCACTTT; CDR3: CASSGGTANSPLHF
size: -; D: -; J: TRBJ2-7; V: TRBV9; DNA: TGTGCCAGCAGCGCCCTCGCTCACCAGGGAAAACCCTACGAGCAGTACTTC; CDR3: CASSALAHQGKPYEQYF
size: -; D: -; J: TRBJ1-1; V: TRBV12-3/TRBV12-4; DNA: TGTGCCAGCAGCTACGGGAACACTGAAGCTTTCTTT; CDR3: CASSYGNTEAFF
size: -; D: -; J: TRBJ1-4; V: TRBV30; DNA: TGTGCCTGGAGCTCAACTTTAGGGACACCTGAAAAACTGTTTTTT; CDR3: CAWSSTLGTPEKLFF
size: -; D: TRBD1; J: TRBJ2-6; V: TRBV18; DNA: TGTGCCAGCCGCGGAGAGTGGGGACAGGCTAATTCTGGGGCCAACGTCCTGACTTTC; CDR3: CASRGEWGQANSGANVLTF
size: -; D: -; J: TRBJ1-1; V: TRBV5-1; DNA: TGCGCCAGCAGCTTGGGGTTTCAGGGGAACACTGAAGCTTTCTTT; CDR3: CASSLGFQGNTEAFF
size: once; D: -; J: TRBJ2-5; V: TRBV4-2; DNA: TGTGCCAGCAGCCAAGAATCCCTCGGGGTGGCCCAGTACTTC; CDR3: CASSQESLGVAQYF
size: -; D: TRBD1; J: TRBJ1-4; V: TRBV2; DNA: TGTGCCAGCCAGACAGGGGCGGAAGAAAAACTGTTTTTT; CDR3: CASQTGAEEKLFF
size: -; D: TRBD1; J: TRBJ2-2; V: TRBV6-5; DNA: TGTGCCAGCAGCTGGGACAGGGCGAACACCGGGGAGCTGTTTTTT; CDR3: CASSWDRANTGELFF
size: -; D: -; J: TRBJ2-3; V: TRBV6-5; DNA: TGTGCCAGCAGGGAGGGCCCGCGGCCCACAGATACGCAGTATTTT; CDR3: CASREGPRPTDTQYF
size: many; D: TRBD1; J: TRBJ1-4; V: TRBV18; DNA: TGTGCCAGCTCCCCAGGTGGAGGGGGCTTGAGTGAAAAACTGTTTTTT; CDR3: CASSPGGGGLSEKLFF
size: -; D: TRBD1; J: TRBJ1-4; V: TRBV29-1; DNA: TGCAGCGTTGCGGACAGGGCGGGTGAAAAACTGTTTTTT; CDR3: CSVADRAGEKLFF
size: -; D: -; J: TRBJ1-1; V: TRBV18; DNA: TGTGCCAGCTCCCCAGTCTTAGACACTGAAGCTTTCTTT; CDR3: CASSPVLDTEAFF
size: -; D: -; J: TRBJ1-2; V: TRBV19; DNA: TGTGCCAGTAGCGTACCGGGACCCGGGGGCTATGGCTACACCTTC; CDR3: CASSVPGPGGYGYTF
size: -; D: -; J: TRBJ1-3; V: TRBV30; DNA: TGTGCCTGGAGAGAGGGGGCTGGAAACACCATATATTTT; CDR3: CAWREGAGNTIYF
size: -; D: -; J: TRBJ1-5; V: TRBV2; DNA: TGTGCCAGCAGTGAAATCGGGACAAATCAGCCCCAGCATTTT; CDR3: CASSEIGTNQPQHF
size: once; D: TRBD1; J: TRBJ2-5; V: TRBV7-2; DNA: TGTGCCAGCAGTTACGACAGGGGGAGGCAAGAGACCCAGTACTTC; CDR3: CASSYDRGRQETQYF
size: -; D: -; J: TRBJ1-2; V: TRBV27; DNA: TGTGCCAGCACCCCGAGGGGGGGGTATGGCTACACCTTC; CDR3: CASTPRGGYGYTF
size: -; D: -; J: TRBJ2-1; V: TRBV5-1; DNA: TGCGCCAGCAGCTTGGAAGCGGCTTCCCCCAGCAATGAGCAGTTCTTC; CDR3: CASSLEAASPSNEQFF
size: -; D: TRBD1; J: TRBJ1-4; V: TRBV5-1; DNA: TGCGCCAGCAGCCTGGGACAGAAGGAAAAACTGTTTTTT; CDR3: CASSLGQKEKLFF